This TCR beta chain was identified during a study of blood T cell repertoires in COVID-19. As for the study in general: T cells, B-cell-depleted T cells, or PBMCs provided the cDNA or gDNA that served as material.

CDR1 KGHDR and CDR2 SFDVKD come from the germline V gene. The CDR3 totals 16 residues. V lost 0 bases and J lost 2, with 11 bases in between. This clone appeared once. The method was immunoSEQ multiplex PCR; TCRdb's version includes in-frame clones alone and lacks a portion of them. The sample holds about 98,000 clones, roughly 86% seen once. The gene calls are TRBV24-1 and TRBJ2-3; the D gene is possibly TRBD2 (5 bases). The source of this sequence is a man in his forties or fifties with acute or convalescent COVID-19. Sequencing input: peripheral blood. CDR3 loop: CATSDLQNGVTDTQYF. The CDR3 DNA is TGTGCCACCAGTGATTTGCAAAACGGGGTCACAGATACGCAGTATTTT.